This note documents a single T cell receptor beta chain sequence. As yet, its antigen is unknown. This sample stems from a study of T cells after yellow fever vaccination. Notes on the study in general: Highly abundant clonotypes carried over from the bulk population could end up in FACS-sorted repertoires as contaminants. The secondary response was weaker, and its peak arrived faster, on day 5 versus 15. Most primary-vaccination clones reappeared after the booster (more than 95% CD4, 85% to 90% CD8).

Per the germline V gene, CDR1 is SGHTA and CDR2 is FQGNSA. Trimming stripped 2 bases from V and 2 bases from J, with 5 bases between. This CDR3 has 13 residues. UMIs and a universal primer site were added when TCR cDNA was made by 5'RACE template switching. TCRdb passed the 5' RACE reads through MiXCR, listing each CDR3 protein once. The sample has 300,000 to 400,000 distinct CDR3 sequences; around an eighth are singletons. V usage is TRBV7-2 and J usage is TRBJ2-3; D is ambiguous. This TCR was sampled from a man aged 18 to 35 who received the YFV17D yellow fever vaccine. The starting material was CD4+ T cells sorted from PBMCs, obtained 15 days after the yellow fever booster vaccination. CDR3 in amino acids: CASSLSFTDTQYF. The DNA for the CDR3 is TGTGCCAGCAGCTTATCTTTCACAGATACGCAGTATTTT.